Presented here are 2 T cell receptor beta chains from one specimen sequenced in a study of CD8 T cells in Susac syndrome. RNA totalling about 0.45 to 1 ug underwent reverse transcription with random hexamers. TCRdb used MiXCR to reprocess the immunoSEQ multiplex PCR reads, holding one entry per CDR3 protein. The top ten clones hold approximately 0.22% of a sample with 100,000 to 150,000 distinct CDR3 sequences, just under 95% of them seen once. Material for sequencing was CD8+ T cells from PBMCs. The receptors originated from a human donor with Susac syndrome.

The CDR3 DNA follows: TGCGCCAGCAGCCAAGATCCGCTAGCCTCCGAGCAGTACTTC. Encoded protein: CASSQDPLASEQYF. V usage is TRBV4-1 and J usage is TRBJ2-7, with D tentatively TRBD2 (5 bases). The CDR3 totals 14 residues. Trimming removed 0 bases from V and 6 bases from J, with 12 bases in between. Germline V gives CDR1 MGHRA, CDR2 YSYEKL.

The chain links TRBV4-1 to TRBJ2-3; the match to TRBD2 covers 9 bases. V shed 3 bases, J shed 4 bases, and the junction held 5 bases outside the gene matches. Germline lookup yields CDR1 MGHRA and CDR2 YSYEKL. The CDR3 has 15 residues. The CDR3 nucleotides read TGCGCCAGCAGCCATGCGGGAGGGCGGCCAGATACGCAGTATTTT. Residues: CASSHAGGRPDTQYF.